This entry lists 16 T cell receptor beta chains sequenced from one sample in a study of T cells expressing NK-cell markers. TCRdb reprocessed the 5' RACE reads; each CDR3 protein has one entry and no DNA is given. The listing contains under 500,000 distinct CDR3 sequences. Source material: blood T cells: a sorted CD56 or NKG2C T cell subset, CD4+ or CD8+ T cells, or bulk PBMC T cells (not recorded which). These receptor sequences come from a woman aged 18-69 years in good health.

This rearrangement joins TRBV12-3 or TRBV12-4 to TRBJ2-4; the TRBD1 assignment by TCRdb is unverifiable without DNA. CDR3 length equals 18 residues. CDR3 in amino acids: CASSPPLGRGPPKNIQYF.

The gene calls are TRBV6-1 and TRBJ2-3; as DNA is missing, the TRBD2 call by TCRdb cannot be tested. Germline lookup yields CDR1 MNHNS and CDR2 SASEGT. The CDR3 runs to 14 residues. The CDR3 here is CASSEDGRADTQYF.

The rearrangement uses TRBV4-3 and TRBJ2-5. Germline CDR1 reads LGHNA; CDR2 reads YSLEER. The CDR3 extends over 14 amino acids. The CDR3 region is CASSQDSGQETQYF.

V usage is TRBV6-2 or TRBV6-3 and J usage is TRBJ2-1; TCRdb's D gene call, TRBD1, goes unchecked for lack of DNA. Per the germline V gene, CDR1 is MNHEY and CDR2 is SVGEGT. The length of the CDR3 is 17 residues. CDR3 sequence reads: CASTPGGLADSYNEQFF.

This chain uses TRBV6-4 with TRBJ2-3; the D gene TCRdb calls, TRBD2, cannot be checked with no DNA. Germline V gives CDR1 MRHNA, CDR2 SNTAGT. CDR3 length: 15 amino acids. The CDR3 sequence is CASSEERGGGDTQYF.

The CDR3 loop reads CSCAGDRATEAFF. J is TRBJ1-1 and V is TRBV29-1; there is no DNA to check the TCRdb D call of TRBD1. CDR1 and CDR2 (germline): SQVTM, ANQGSEA. There are 13 residues in the CDR3. Full variable domain (outside the CDR3, taken from reference TRBV29-1 and TRBJ1-1): SAVISQKPSRDICQRGTSLTIQCQVDSQVTMMFWYRQQPGQSLTLIATANQGSEATYESGFVIDKFPISRPNLTFSTLTVSNMSPEDSSIYLCSCAGDRATEAFFGQGTRLTVV.

The chain combines TRBV2 with TRBJ1-3; TCRdb returns TRBD1, unconfirmable since there is no DNA. This CDR3 region has 15 residues. Germline CDR1 and CDR2: SNHLY and FYNNEI. CDR3: CASREPGESGNTIYF.

V and J are TRBV10-3 and TRBJ2-7. The germline gives CDR1 ENHRY, CDR2 SYGVKD. This CDR3 is 15 amino acids long. The CDR3 sequence: CAISDSRTDSYEQYF.

The chain couples TRBV29-1 to TRBJ2-3. CDR3 size: 12 residues. Germline assignment: CDR1 SQVTM and CDR2 ANQGSEA. The chain's CDR3 is CTIKEGTDTQYF.

The genes are TRBV7-2 and TRBJ2-3; TCRdb reports TRBD1, a call that lacks DNA to check it against. The CDR3 spans 17 residues. Germline V gene sequence: CDR1 SGHTA, CDR2 FQGNSA. The CDR3 region is CASSLAPRGARSDTQYF. The entire variable domain, with the rest obtained from reference TRBV7-2 and TRBJ2-3, is as follows: GAGVSQSPSNKVTEKGKDVELRCDPISGHTALYWYRQSLGQGLEFLIYFQGNSAPDKSGLPSDRFSAERTGGSVSTLTIQRTQQEDSAVYLCASSLAPRGARSDTQYFGPGTRLTVL.

V and J are TRBV6-2 or TRBV6-3 and TRBJ2-1; TCRdb lists TRBD2, though no DNA is available to test this call. Germline V lookup: CDR1 MNHEY, CDR2 SVGEGT. The CDR3 spans 15 residues. CDR3: CASSFEREGPAEQFF.

V and J are TRBV4-3 and TRBJ2-1. Per the germline V gene, CDR1 is LGHNA and CDR2 is YSLEER. This CDR3 comprises 13 residues. The CDR3 reads CASSQGVVDEQFF.

The rearrangement joins TRBV29-1 to TRBJ1-1; TCRdb's assignment of TRBD1 cannot be checked, as there is no DNA. The germline CDR1 and CDR2 sequences are SQVTM and ANQGSEA. CDR3 length: 11 amino acids. The CDR3: CSVGAGTEAFF.

The chain employs TRBV6-2 or TRBV6-3 and TRBJ1-5; the D call of TRBD1 rests on TCRdb alone, since no DNA is present to check it. CDR1 and CDR2 from the germline V gene are MNHEY and SVGEGT. This CDR3 is 17 amino acids long. CDR3 residues: CASSYSTGKPSNQPQHF.

The chain uses TRBV5-1 and TRBJ2-5; TCRdb selects TRBD1, and the lack of DNA leaves this call unchecked. The germline CDR1 and CDR2 sequences are SGHRS and YFSETQ. The CDR3 loop spans 13 amino acids. CDR3: CASSPGSRETQYF.

V is TRBV9 and J is TRBJ2-7. In germline, CDR1 is SGDLS, CDR2 YYNGEE. The CDR3 contains 14 residues. CDR3: CASSADGIVAEQYF.